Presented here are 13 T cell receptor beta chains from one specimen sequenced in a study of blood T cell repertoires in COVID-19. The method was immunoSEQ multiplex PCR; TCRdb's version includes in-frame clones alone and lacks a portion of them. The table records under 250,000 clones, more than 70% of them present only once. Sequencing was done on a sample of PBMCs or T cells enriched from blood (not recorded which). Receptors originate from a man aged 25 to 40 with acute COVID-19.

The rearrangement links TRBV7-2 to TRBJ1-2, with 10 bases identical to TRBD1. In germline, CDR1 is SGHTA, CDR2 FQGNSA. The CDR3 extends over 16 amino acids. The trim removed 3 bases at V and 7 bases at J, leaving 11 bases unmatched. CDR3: CASSFNPRQGAAGYTF. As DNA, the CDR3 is TGTGCCAGCAGCTTCAATCCGAGACAGGGGGCAGCTGGCTACACCTTC.

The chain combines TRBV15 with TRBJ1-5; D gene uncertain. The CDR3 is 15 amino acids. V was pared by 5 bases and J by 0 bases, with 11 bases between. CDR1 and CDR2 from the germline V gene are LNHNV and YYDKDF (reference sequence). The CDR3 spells CATSPFADSNQPQHF. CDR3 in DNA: TGTGCCACCAGCCCTTTCGCGGATAGCAATCAGCCCCAGCATTTT.

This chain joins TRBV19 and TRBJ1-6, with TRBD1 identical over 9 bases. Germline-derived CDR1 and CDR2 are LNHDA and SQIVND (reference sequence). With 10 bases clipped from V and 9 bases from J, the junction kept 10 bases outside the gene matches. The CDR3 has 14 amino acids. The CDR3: CATEPGQGSSPLHF. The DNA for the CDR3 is TGTGCCACCGAGCCTGGACAGGGGAGTTCACCCCTCCACTTT. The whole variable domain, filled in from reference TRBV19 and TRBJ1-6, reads DGGITQSPKYLFRKEGQNVTLSCEQNLNHDAMYWYRQDPGQGLRLIYYSQIVNDFQKGDIAEGYSVSREKKESFPLTVTSAQKNPTAFYLCATEPGQGSSPLHFGNGTRLTVT.

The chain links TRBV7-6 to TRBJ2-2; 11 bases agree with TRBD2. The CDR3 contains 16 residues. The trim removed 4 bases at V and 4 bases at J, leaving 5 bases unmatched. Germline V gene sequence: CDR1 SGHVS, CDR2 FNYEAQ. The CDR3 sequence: CASSSPGLAGTGELFF. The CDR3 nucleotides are TGTGCCAGCAGCTCCCCCGGACTAGCGGGCACCGGGGAGCTGTTTTTT. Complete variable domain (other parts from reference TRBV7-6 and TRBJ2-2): GAGVSQSPRYKVTKRGQDVALRCDPISGHVSLYWYRQALGQGPEFLTYFNYEAQQDKSGLPNDRFSAERPEGSISTLTIQRTEQRDSAMYRCASSSPGLAGTGELFFGEGSRLTVL.

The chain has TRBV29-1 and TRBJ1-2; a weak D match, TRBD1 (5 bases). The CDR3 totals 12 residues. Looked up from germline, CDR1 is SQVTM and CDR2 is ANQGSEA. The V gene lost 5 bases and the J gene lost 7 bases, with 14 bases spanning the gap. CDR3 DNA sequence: TGCAGCGTTCGACAGTCGGAGGGTGGCTACACCTTC. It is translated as CSVRQSEGGYTF.

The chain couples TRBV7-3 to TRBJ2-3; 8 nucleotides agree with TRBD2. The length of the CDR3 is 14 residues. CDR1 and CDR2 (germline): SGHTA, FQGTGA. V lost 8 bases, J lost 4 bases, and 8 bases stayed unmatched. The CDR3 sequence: CASALGGGPDTQYF. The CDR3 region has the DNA TGTGCCAGCGCCCTGGGCGGGGGGCCAGATACGCAGTATTTT. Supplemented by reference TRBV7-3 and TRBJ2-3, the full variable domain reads GAGVSQTPSNKVTEKGKYVELRCDPISGHTALYWYRQSLGQGPEFLIYFQGTGAADDSGLPNDRFFAVRPEGSVSTLKIQRTERGDSAVYLCASALGGGPDTQYFGPGTRLTVL.

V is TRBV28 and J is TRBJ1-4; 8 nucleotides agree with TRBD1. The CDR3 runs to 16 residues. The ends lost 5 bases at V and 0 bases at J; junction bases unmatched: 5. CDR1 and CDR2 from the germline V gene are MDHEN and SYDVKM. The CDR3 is CASSASGGATNEKLFF. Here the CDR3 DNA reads TGTGCCAGCAGTGCCTCAGGGGGCGCAACTAATGAAAAACTGTTTTTT.

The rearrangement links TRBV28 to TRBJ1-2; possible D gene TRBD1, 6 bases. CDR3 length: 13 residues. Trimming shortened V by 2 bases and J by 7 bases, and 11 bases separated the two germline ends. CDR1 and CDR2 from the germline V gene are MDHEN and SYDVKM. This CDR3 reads CASSLPTGIGYTF. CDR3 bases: TGTGCCAGCAGTTTACCCACAGGGATTGGCTACACCTTC.

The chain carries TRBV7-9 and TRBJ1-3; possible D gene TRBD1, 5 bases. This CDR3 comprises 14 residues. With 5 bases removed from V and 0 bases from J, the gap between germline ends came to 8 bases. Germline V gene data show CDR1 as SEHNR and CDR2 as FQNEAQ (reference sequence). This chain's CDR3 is CASSPTDSGNTIYF. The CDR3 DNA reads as TGTGCCAGCAGCCCGACAGACTCTGGAAACACCATATATTTT. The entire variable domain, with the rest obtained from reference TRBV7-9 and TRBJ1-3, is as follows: DTGVSQNPRHKITKRGQNVTFRCDPISEHNRLYWYRQTLGQGPEFLTYFQNEAQLEKSRLLSDRFSAERPKGSFSTLEIQRTEQGDSAMYLCASSPTDSGNTIYFGEGSWLTVV.

The CDR3 loop is CASSGDRINEKLFF. CDR3 bases: TGTGCCAGCAGTGGTGACAGGATAAATGAAAAACTGTTTTTT. This sequence joins TRBV25-1 and TRBJ1-4, with D possibly being TRBD1 (6 bases). This CDR3 spans 14 amino acids. V dropped 4 bases and J dropped 5 bases, with 11 bases sitting between them. From germline, CDR1 is MGHDK and CDR2 SYGVNS.

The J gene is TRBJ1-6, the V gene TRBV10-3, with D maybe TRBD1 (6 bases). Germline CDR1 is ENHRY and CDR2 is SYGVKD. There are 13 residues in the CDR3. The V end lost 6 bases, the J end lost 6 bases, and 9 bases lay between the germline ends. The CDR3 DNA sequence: TGTGCCATCAGGGGGACAAGTAATTCACCCCTCCACTTT. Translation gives CAIRGTSNSPLHF.

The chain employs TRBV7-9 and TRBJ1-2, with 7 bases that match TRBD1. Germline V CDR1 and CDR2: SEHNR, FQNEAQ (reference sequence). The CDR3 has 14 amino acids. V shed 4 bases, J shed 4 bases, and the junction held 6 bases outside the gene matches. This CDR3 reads CASSSQGGGYGYTF. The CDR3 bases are TGTGCCAGCAGCTCCCAGGGGGGAGGCTATGGCTACACCTTC.

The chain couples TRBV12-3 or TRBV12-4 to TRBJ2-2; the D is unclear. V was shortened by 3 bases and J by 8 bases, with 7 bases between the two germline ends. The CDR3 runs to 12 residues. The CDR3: CASSFMRGELFF. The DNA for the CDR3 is TGTGCCAGCAGTTTTATGAGGGGGGAGCTGTTTTTT.